A single sample is the source of the 14 T cell receptor beta chains below, sequenced in a study of blood T cell repertoires in COVID-19. Repertoires were generated with immunoSEQ multiplex PCR, while TCRdb's copy carries only in-frame clones and drops some. The sample has 120,000 to 150,000 clones, almost 85% seen once. The sample comprised peripheral blood. These receptors all stem from a human donor with acute or convalescent COVID-19. The donor label of this sample is uncertain.

The V gene is TRBV5-1, the J gene TRBJ1-1; D possibly corresponds to TRBD1 (5 bases). Trimming stripped 4 bases from V and 8 bases from J, with 15 bases between. In germline, CDR1 is SGHRS, CDR2 YFSETQ. This CDR3 has 13 amino acids. CDR3 DNA: TGCGCCAGCAGCCCAGTTGGGGCAGCCGAAGCTTTCTTT. This translates into CASSPVGAAEAFF.

The V gene is TRBV5-4, the J gene TRBJ2-5; TRBD2 matches 7 bases. CDR1 and CDR2 (germline): SGHNT, YYREEE (reference sequence). The trim removed 5 bases at V and 1 base at J, leaving 5 bases unmatched. There are 14 residues in the CDR3. The CDR3 nucleotides are TGTGCCAGCAGAGAAGCGGGGAGCCAAGAGACCCAGTACTTC. It specifies CASREAGSQETQYF.

In its sample, this clone was seen a few times. This chain joins TRBV4-1 and TRBJ1-2; 9 bases agree with TRBD1. Looked up from germline, CDR1 is MGHRA and CDR2 is YSYEKL. The CDR3 covers 15 residues. V lost 4 bases, J lost 4 bases, and 7 bases stayed unmatched. CDR3 DNA sequence: TGCGCCAGCAGCCCCGGGACAGGGAATTTCTATGGCTACACCTTC. It is translated as CASSPGTGNFYGYTF.

The genes are TRBV6-5 and TRBJ1-5; D is ambiguous. The germline V gene encodes CDR1 MNHEY and CDR2 SVGAGI. This CDR3 has 12 amino acids. V was pared by 6 bases and J by 0 bases, with 3 bases between. CDR3 nucleotides: TGTGCCAGCAGCGGTAGCAATCAGCCCCAGCATTTT. Translating gives CASSGSNQPQHF.

This chain connects TRBV2 to TRBJ2-1; a weak D match, TRBD1 (10 bases). This CDR3 is 15 amino acids long. In germline, CDR1 is SNHLY, CDR2 FYNNEI. Trimming removed 8 bases at V and 7 bases at J, with 21 bases between. The CDR3: CASGAGGQGRNEQFF. For the CDR3, the DNA is TGTGCCAGCGGAGCGGGGGGACAGGGGAGGAATGAGCAGTTCTTC.

The chain uses TRBV7-2 and TRBJ2-7, with D possibly matching TRBD2 (6 bases). CDR1 is SGHTA, CDR2 FQGNSA, per germline. Trimming left V 5 bases short and J 5 bases short, with 10 bases between. This CDR3 has 12 amino acids. CDR3 in amino acids: CASSAGGDEQYF. As DNA, the CDR3 is TGTGCCAGCAGCGCCGGAGGGGACGAGCAGTACTTC.

The chain has TRBV4-1 and TRBJ2-3, with D maybe TRBD2 (6 bases). CDR1 is MGHRA, CDR2 YSYEKL, per germline. With 4 bases removed from V and 2 bases from J, the gap between germline ends came to 10 bases. The CDR3 spans 14 residues. In nucleotides, the CDR3 is TGCGCCAGCAGCCCCCAGCGGGTCACAGATACGCAGTATTTT. It yields the protein CASSPQRVTDTQYF.

The gene calls are TRBV19 and TRBJ1-1; D gene uncertain. Trimming stripped 9 bases from V and 1 base from J, with 15 bases between. This CDR3 is built from 14 residues. From germline, CDR1 is LNHDA and CDR2 SQIVND (reference sequence). This CDR3 reads CASSVAVANTEAFF. The CDR3 coding sequence is TGTGCCAGCAGTGTGGCAGTCGCGAACACTGAAGCTTTCTTT.

The V call is TRBV6-5, the J call TRBJ1-2, with D possibly TRBD1 on 6 matching bases. The CDR3 has 14 amino acids. The V end was cut by 6 bases, the J end by 6 bases, with 17 bases between. The germline V gene has CDR1 MNHEY and CDR2 SVGAGI. As DNA, the CDR3 is TGTGCCAGCAGCGACCAAGGGGGGGTGGATGGCTACACCTTC. It encodes CASSDQGGVDGYTF.

This clone was counted only a few times. The gene calls are TRBV6-2 or TRBV6-3 and TRBJ1-2; D unclear. CDR1 is MNHEY, CDR2 SVGEGT, per germline. CDR3 length equals 13 residues. V gave up 0 bases and J gave up 6 bases, with 8 bases separating them. CDR3 bases: TGTGCCAGCAGTTACTCCGAGGTGGATGGCTACACCTTC. Amino acids: CASSYSEVDGYTF.

This clone has just a few counts. The chain combines TRBV9 with TRBJ2-7; 7 positions agree with TRBD2. V lost 4 bases and J lost 5; bases outside the gene matches: 12. The CDR3 has 15 amino acids. Per the germline V gene, CDR1 is SGDLS and CDR2 is YYNGEE. The CDR3 coding sequence is TGTGCCAGCAGCCCGCGGACTAGTTTGGAGCACGAGCAGTACTTC. Translated: CASSPRTSLEHEQYF.

The gene calls are TRBV7-8 and TRBJ1-4; the D gene is possibly TRBD1 (5 bases). V shed 0 bases and J shed 4 bases, with 9 bases lying between them. The CDR3 length is 15 residues. The germline gives CDR1 SGHVS, CDR2 FQNEAQ. The CDR3 loop reads CASSLARRGNEKLFF. The CDR3 nucleotides read TGTGCCAGCAGCTTAGCGAGGAGGGGTAATGAAAAACTGTTTTTT.

This sequence joins TRBV7-9 and TRBJ1-4; no reliable D call. The germline CDR1 and CDR2 sequences are SEHNR and FQNEAQ (reference sequence). Trimming removed 7 bases at V and 0 bases at J, with 15 bases between. This CDR3 comprises 16 residues. CDR3 sequence: CASTSAQAPTNEKLFF. Here the CDR3 DNA reads TGTGCCAGCACCTCGGCTCAGGCCCCAACTAATGAAAAACTGTTTTTT. The full variable domain, in which reference TRBV7-9 and TRBJ1-4 provide the parts outside the CDR3, is DTGVSQNPRHKITKRGQNVTFRCDPISEHNRLYWYRQTLGQGPEFLTYFQNEAQLEKSRLLSDRFSAERPKGSFSTLEIQRTEQGDSAMYLCASTSAQAPTNEKLFFGSGTQLSVL.

V is TRBV19 and J is TRBJ1-2; D uncertain. Deletions cut 4 bases from V and 4 bases from J, with 16 bases between. This CDR3 comprises 15 residues. CDR1 is LNHDA and CDR2 is SQIVND in the germline V gene (reference sequence). CDR3 sequence reads: CASSKGSQGLYGYTF. The DNA for the CDR3 is TGTGCCAGTAGTAAAGGCTCCCAAGGACTCTATGGCTACACCTTC.